What follows are 8 T cell receptor beta chains derived from one specimen sequenced in a study of PD-1 blockade in classical Hodgkin lymphoma. Every single patient, without exception, relapsed after autologous stem cell transplantation, and brentuximab vedotin exposure varied. Only in-frame clones appear in the TCRdb table, and some are missing; sequencing was by immunoSEQ multiplex PCR. The table has about 110,000 clones, roughly nine tenths seen once. The input for sequencing was peripheral blood mononuclear cells (PBMCs), taken before the second cycle of nivolumab. These receptors came from a human donor with classical Hodgkin lymphoma.

V is TRBV2 and J is TRBJ2-6; weak D call: TRBD1 (6 bases). Germline V lookup: CDR1 SNHLY, CDR2 FYNNEI. The CDR3 extends over 16 amino acids. Between the trimmed V and J ends, which lost 6 bases and 0 bases, there was a span of 12 bases. The CDR3 reads CASRIQGNSGANVLTF. Here the CDR3 DNA reads TGTGCCAGCAGGATACAGGGAAACTCTGGGGCCAACGTCCTGACTTTC.

This chain connects TRBV5-6 to TRBJ1-1; unclear D gene. The CDR3 is made up of 13 amino acids. Germline V lookup: CDR1 SGHDT, CDR2 YYEEEE. V lost 0 bases, J lost 2 bases, and 5 bases lay in between. The CDR3 reads CASSLGTNTEAFF. In nucleotides, the CDR3 is TGTGCCAGCAGCTTGGGGACCAACACTGAAGCTTTCTTT. Full variable domain (remainder filled in from reference TRBV5-6 and TRBJ1-1): DAGVTQSPTHLIKTRGQQVTLRCSPKSGHDTVSWYQQALGQGPQFIFQYYEEEERQRGNFPDRFSGHQFPNYSSELNVNALLLGDSALYLCASSLGTNTEAFFGQGTRLTVV.

The V gene is TRBV18, the J gene TRBJ1-1, with D perhaps TRBD1 (6 bases). The V and J ends lost 3 bases and 6 bases respectively, with 14 bases between them. The CDR3 covers 14 residues. Germline CDR1 and CDR2: KGHSH and LQKENI. The chain's CDR3 is CASSPTAGAAEAFF. The DNA of the CDR3 is TGTGCCAGCTCACCGACCGCGGGGGCCGCTGAAGCTTTCTTT.

This sequence joins TRBV2 and TRBJ1-2; D possibly corresponds to TRBD1 (6 bases). CDR3 length: 12 residues. Germline loops: CDR1 SNHLY, CDR2 FYNNEI. V was cut by 6 bases and J by 8 bases, with 13 bases left in between. The CDR3 sequence: CASRLQGRGYTF. The CDR3 DNA follows: TGTGCCAGCAGGTTACAGGGCCGGGGCTACACCTTC.

The chain joins TRBV21-1 to TRBJ2-1. TRBV21-1 is deemed a pseudogene. The CDR3 is made up of 16 amino acids. CDR3 region: CASSLLSKVAYNEQFF. CDR3 sequence (DNA): TGTGCCAGCAGCTTGCTCAGCAAAGTGGCCTACAATGAGCAGTTCTTC.

This clone was observed a single time. V is TRBV6-5 and J is TRBJ1-2, with 8 positions matching TRBD1. The CDR3 loop spans 15 amino acids. V dropped 2 bases and J dropped 6; count of bases not matched to a gene: 8. Germline CDR1 MNHEY, CDR2 SVGAGI. The CDR3 bases are TGTGCCAGCAGTTACCAGGGCAGGGGGCAGGATGGCTACACCTTC. Protein sequence: CASSYQGRGQDGYTF.

V gene TRBV10-3 combines with J gene TRBJ1-5, with a possible D match to TRBD1 (5 bases). Trimming stripped 4 bases from V and 0 bases from J, with 10 bases between. Germline lookup yields CDR1 ENHRY and CDR2 SYGVKD. The length of the CDR3 is 15 residues. As DNA, the CDR3 is TGTGCCATCAGTGGGGACGGGACTAGCAATCAGCCCCAGCATTTT. This codes for CAISGDGTSNQPQHF.

The genes are TRBV15 and TRBJ2-3; 10 positions agree with TRBD1. V was clipped by 1 base and J by 8 bases; unmatched bases: 6. The germline V gene has CDR1 LNHNV and CDR2 YYDKDF (reference sequence). CDR3 length equals 15 residues. CDR3: CATSRVGQGVATQYF. The CDR3 coding sequence is TGTGCCACCAGCAGAGTAGGACAGGGGGTAGCTACGCAGTATTTT. The full variable domain, completed using reference TRBV15 and TRBJ2-3, is DAMVIQNPRYQVTQFGKPVTLSCSQTLNHNVMYWYQQKSSQAPKLLFHYYDKDFNNEADTPDNFQSRRPNTSFCFLDIRSPGLGDTAMYLCATSRVGQGVATQYFGPGTRLTVL.